These T cell receptor beta chains were read from a single sample in a study of OX40 agonist ivuxolimab in advanced cancers. The repertoire was sequenced with immunoSEQ multiplex PCR; TCRdb's copy has only in-frame clones and lacks some. The sample consists of 80,000 or so clones, roughly four fifths of them appearing once. The source material was CD4+ or CD8+ T cells sorted from blood, sampled in a trial of the OX40 agonist ivuxolimab. Receptors originate from an adult with an advanced solid tumor such as melanoma, head and neck, liver or kidney cancer. The CDR3 runs from the conserved cysteine through the conserved F or W. Fields, in order: D gene, J gene, clone size, CDR3 length, V gene, CDR3 protein, CDR3 DNA. The D gene is left open where the match is weak. Clone size is given for some rows only: seen once, a few or many times, or a class if the clone is expanded.

.,TRBJ2-7,.,16,TRBV4-3,CASSQDWPGGSYEQYF,TGCGCCAGCAGCCAAGATTGGCCAGGCGGATCCTACGAGCAGTACTTC
TRBD2,TRBJ2-1,.,17,TRBV5-1,CASSLVIAGGSYNEQFF,TGCGCCAGCAGCTTGGTAATTGCGGGAGGGTCGTACAATGAGCAGTTCTTC
.,TRBJ1-3,.,13,TRBV5-1,CASSLGSGNTIYF,TGCGCCAGCAGCTTAGGCTCTGGAAACACCATATATTTT
.,TRBJ1-3,.,16,TRBV5-1,CASSLEPAGSGNTIYF,TGCGCCAGCAGCTTGGAGCCAGCTGGCTCTGGAAACACCATATATTTT
.,TRBJ2-7,.,13,TRBV28,CASTIGVAGEQYF,TGTGCCAGCACCATTGGGGTGGCCGGCGAGCAGTACTTC
.,TRBJ1-2,.,13,TRBV2,CASSPDSNYGYTF,TGTGCCAGCAGTCCCGACAGCAACTATGGCTACACCTTC
.,TRBJ2-5,once,16,TRBV5-8,CASSFFPGGYQETQYF,TGTGCCAGCAGCTTTTTCCCGGGCGGGTACCAAGAGACCCAGTACTTC
TRBD1,TRBJ2-1,.,12,TRBV11-1,CASSPDRFWQFF,TGTGCCAGCAGCCCGGACAGGTTTTGGCAGTTCTTC
.,TRBJ2-7,.,13,TRBV5-8,CASSLGSTYEQYF,TGTGCCAGCAGCTTGGGTAGCACCTACGAGCAGTACTTC
.,TRBJ2-5,.,14,TRBV19,CASSIPGRKETQYF,TGTGCCAGTAGTATCCCAGGGAGAAAAGAGACCCAGTACTTC
.,TRBJ1-1,.,13,TRBV29-1,CSVTTGPNTEAFF,TGCAGCGTTACCACAGGGCCTAACACTGAAGCTTTCTTT
TRBD2,TRBJ2-1,once,14,TRBV18,CASSPPGGDNEQFF,TGTGCCAGCTCACCACCGGGGGGGGACAATGAGCAGTTCTTC
.,TRBJ2-3,once,16,TRBV28,CASSSFRQIHTDTQYF,TGTGCCAGCAGTTCCTTTCGACAGATACACACAGATACGCAGTATTTT
.,TRBJ1-2,.,13,TRBV7-9,CASSLGPVKGYTF,TGTGCCAGCAGCTTAGGGCCAGTTAAAGGCTACACCTTC
.,TRBJ2-5,.,14,TRBV7-7,CASSLAGKVETQYF,TGTGCCAGCAGCTTAGCAGGGAAGGTGGAGACCCAGTACTTC
.,TRBJ1-2,.,13,TRBV6-6,CASSPGRLYGYTF,TGTGCCAGCAGTCCGGGACGTTTGTATGGCTACACCTTC
.,TRBJ1-3,many,15,TRBV7-2,CASSLDQGNGNTIYF,TGTGCCAGCAGCTTAGATCAGGGGAATGGAAACACCATATATTTT
TRBD2,TRBJ2-7,.,12,TRBV30,CAQLAGGYEQYF,TGTGCCCAGCTAGCGGGAGGCTACGAGCAGTACTTC
.,TRBJ2-2,.,17,TRBV18,CASSPEGWNLNTGELFF,TGTGCCAGCTCACCAGAGGGGTGGAACCTAAACACCGGGGAGCTGTTTTTT
TRBD2,TRBJ2-7,.,17,TRBV11-3,CASSLVLGLAFSYEQYF,TGTGCCAGCAGCTTGGTCTTAGGACTAGCGTTCTCCTACGAGCAGTACTTC
.,TRBJ2-3,.,13,TRBV6-5,CASSYSLTDTQYF,TGTGCCAGCAGTTACAGCCTCACAGATACGCAGTATTTT
.,TRBJ2-7,.,14,TRBV5-1,CASSLSGRSYEQYF,TGCGCCAGCAGCTTGAGTGGCCGCTCCTACGAGCAGTACTTC
.,TRBJ1-6,.,15,TRBV7-9,CASTLGGLNNSPLHF,TGTGCCAGCACCCTTGGGGGATTAAATAATTCACCCCTCCACTTT
.,TRBJ1-6,once,17,TRBV11-2,CASSLVGQGRYNSPLHF,TGTGCCAGCAGCTTAGTAGGGCAGGGGCGCTATAATTCACCCCTCCACTTT
TRBD2,TRBJ2-3,.,17,TRBV7-9,CASSSRGLAGSKDTQYF,TGTGCCAGCAGCTCCCGGGGACTAGCGGGATCTAAAGATACGCAGTATTTT
TRBD2,TRBJ2-3,.,16,TRBV7-9,CASSSRTSGTTDTQYF,TGTGCCAGCAGCTCCCGGACTAGCGGGACCACAGATACGCAGTATTTT
TRBD1,TRBJ2-2,.,14,TRBV18,CASSPRQGTGELFF,TGTGCCAGCTCACCCCGACAGGGGACCGGGGAGCTGTTTTTT
.,TRBJ2-7,.,12,TRBV11-3,CASSDRRGEQYF,TGTGCCAGCAGCGACCGGCGCGGCGAGCAGTACTTC
TRBD2,TRBJ2-3,.,14,TRBV6-1,CASSETSGSGTQYF,TGTGCCAGCAGTGAGACTAGCGGGAGCGGTACGCAGTATTTT
.,TRBJ2-5,.,13,TRBV2,CASKAFVQETQYF,TGTGCCAGCAAAGCGTTCGTTCAAGAGACCCAGTACTTC
.,TRBJ1-3,few,14,TRBV9,CASSFSPRGNTIYF,TGTGCCAGCAGCTTCTCCCCTAGGGGAAACACCATATATTTT
.,TRBJ2-6,once,16,TRBV27,CASSIQGAPGANVLTF,TGTGCCAGCAGTATACAGGGAGCTCCTGGGGCCAACGTCCTGACTTTC
TRBD2,TRBJ2-1,.,17,TRBV19,CASSISGRAGTYNEQFF,TGTGCCAGTAGTATCTCCGGGAGGGCTGGCACCTACAATGAGCAGTTCTTC
.,TRBJ1-4,.,12,TRBV18,CASSPGPEKLFF,TGTGCCAGCTCACCAGGGCCAGAAAAACTGTTTTTT
TRBD2,TRBJ2-2,once,15,TRBV30,CAWRGGRANTGELFF,TGTGCTTGGAGAGGCGGGAGGGCGAACACCGGGGAGCTGTTTTTT
.,TRBJ1-2,.,13,TRBV6-1,CASSGSDGDGYTF,TGTGCCAGCAGCGGGTCTGATGGGGATGGCTACACCTTC
.,TRBJ1-5,.,17,TRBV7-6,CASSQAPPGRDNQPQHF,TGTGCCAGCAGCCAAGCGCCCCCGGGGAGGGATAATCAGCCCCAGCATTTT
.,TRBJ2-1,.,16,TRBV6-5,CASSSGGESSYNEQFF,TGTGCCAGCAGTTCCGGAGGGGAAAGCTCCTACAATGAGCAGTTCTTC
.,TRBJ1-5,.,13,TRBV28,CASSRTAHQPQHF,TGTGCCAGCAGCCGGACAGCCCATCAGCCCCAGCATTTT
.,TRBJ1-5,.,14,TRBV18,CASSSQGRNQPQHF,TGTGCCAGCTCATCGCAGGGACGCAATCAGCCCCAGCATTTT
.,TRBJ2-1,once,16,TRBV9,CASSPVGGSSYNEQFF,TGTGCCAGCAGCCCGGTGGGGGGAAGCTCCTACAATGAGCAGTTCTTC
.,TRBJ2-7,many,13,TRBV7-8,CASHRDLSYEQYF,TGTGCCAGCCACAGGGACCTCTCCTACGAGCAGTACTTC
.,TRBJ1-4,.,13,TRBV6-5,CASRRTGGEKLFF,TGTGCCAGCAGGCGGACGGGAGGGGAAAAACTGTTTTTT
.,TRBJ1-5,.,16,TRBV19,CASSIGGQYSNQPQHF,TGTGCCAGTAGTATAGGAGGACAGTATAGCAATCAGCCCCAGCATTTT
TRBD2,TRBJ2-7,.,16,TRBV12-5,CASGLLVREGPREQYF,TGTGCTAGTGGTTTACTCGTTCGGGAGGGTCCTAGGGAGCAGTACTTC
TRBD1,TRBJ1-1,once,14,TRBV19,CASSMDRGAAEAFF,TGTGCCAGTAGTATGGACAGGGGAGCCGCTGAAGCTTTCTTT
TRBD1,TRBJ2-1,.,17,TRBV18,CASSQTGTGASYNEQFF,TGTGCCAGCTCACAAACGGGGACAGGGGCTTCCTACAATGAGCAGTTCTTC
TRBD1,TRBJ2-2,.,14,TRBV27,CASSLTGITGELFF,TGTGCCAGCAGTTTGACAGGGATTACCGGGGAGCTGTTTTTT
.,TRBJ2-7,.,16,TRBV21-1,CASSSTSGTSGYEQYF,TGTGCCAGCAGCAGCACTAGCGGGACTTCGGGGTACGAGCAGTACTTC